These T cell receptor beta chains were read from a single sample in a study of CD8+ T cells in alopecia areata. Sequencing used immunoSEQ multiplex PCR; TCRdb keeps in-frame clones, though not all of them. This table holds about 98,000 clones, around 44% found once. Sequenced input: CD4+ T cells sorted from blood. These receptors all stem from a human donor with alopecia areata. The CDR3 runs from the conserved cysteine through the conserved F or W. A D gene is named only where the DNA matches it firmly. The size entry is marked missing in some rows and otherwise reads once, few, many or a size class.

size: -; J: TRBJ2-5; V: TRBV6-5; D: TRBD1; DNA: TGTGCCAGCAGAAGACAGGGATCAGAGACCCAGTACTTC; CDR3: CASRRQGSETQYF
size: -; J: TRBJ2-1; V: TRBV30; D: -; DNA: TGTGCCTGGCGCTCCGGCTCCCTAGTAGATGAGCAGTTCTTC; CDR3: CAWRSGSLVDEQFF
size: -; J: TRBJ2-5; V: TRBV29-1; D: -; DNA: TGCAGCGCTCGAGGGTCAGTGAGCCCAGCCGTTTACCAAGAGACCCAGTACTTC; CDR3: CSARGSVSPAVYQETQYF
size: few; J: TRBJ2-7; V: TRBV29-1; D: TRBD1; DNA: TGCAGCACAGGAAAGGGACAGGGCATCGAGCAGTACTTC; CDR3: CSTGKGQGIEQYF
size: -; J: TRBJ2-5; V: TRBV29-1; D: TRBD2; DNA: TGCAGCGTTTCGGTAGCGGGAGTCCGGGAGACCCAGTACTTC; CDR3: CSVSVAGVRETQYF
size: few; J: TRBJ2-3; V: TRBV29-1; D: -; DNA: TGCAGCGTTGGGAGGCGTCTCACAGATACGCAGTATTTT; CDR3: CSVGRRLTDTQYF
size: -; J: TRBJ2-5; V: TRBV15; D: TRBD1; DNA: TGTGCCACCAGCAGAGATCCTGGCGCAGGGGGAGAGACCCAGTACTTC; CDR3: CATSRDPGAGGETQYF
size: -; J: TRBJ2-7; V: TRBV4-1; D: -; DNA: TGCGCCAGCAGCCAGAGCTACGAGCAGTACTTC; CDR3: CASSQSYEQYF
size: once; J: TRBJ2-3; V: TRBV5-1; D: -; DNA: TGCGCCAGCAGCCCTGGATCGGGGGCGGGCACAGATACGCAGTATTTT; CDR3: CASSPGSGAGTDTQYF
size: few; J: TRBJ2-5; V: TRBV29-1; D: -; DNA: TGCAGCGTCCTACCACAAGAGACCCAGTACTTC; CDR3: CSVLPQETQYF
size: -; J: TRBJ2-1; V: TRBV6-5; D: -; DNA: TGTGCCAGCGCGGCTACTCTGGGTGAGCAGTTCTTC; CDR3: CASAATLGEQFF
size: -; J: TRBJ1-2; V: TRBV29-1; D: -; DNA: TGCAGCGTTGCCCAGGGCAACTATGGCTACACCTTC; CDR3: CSVAQGNYGYTF
size: -; J: TRBJ2-7; V: TRBV29-1; D: -; DNA: TGCAGCGTTGCGTGGGGTTATAGCAGGGCCTACGAGCAGTACTTC; CDR3: CSVAWGYSRAYEQYF
size: few; J: TRBJ2-5; V: TRBV2; D: -; DNA: TGTGCCAGCAGTGAGCAGGGGTCCTTAGGATTAACCCAGTACTTC; CDR3: CASSEQGSLGLTQYF
size: -; J: TRBJ1-2; V: TRBV30; D: -; DNA: TGTGCCGGGGGGGTGTTCTATGGCTACACCTTC; CDR3: CAGGVFYGYTF
size: -; J: TRBJ2-7; V: TRBV7-2; D: -; DNA: TGTGCCAGCAGCTTCGGCGGGACAACCTACGAGCAGTACTTC; CDR3: CASSFGGTTYEQYF
size: -; J: TRBJ2-1; V: TRBV7-2; D: -; DNA: TGTGCCAGCAGCTTAGGCTACAATGAGCAGTTCTTC; CDR3: CASSLGYNEQFF
size: -; J: TRBJ2-1; V: TRBV29-1; D: TRBD2; DNA: TGCAGCGGCGGGGGGGGACAGTACAATGAGCAGTTCTTC; CDR3: CSGGGGQYNEQFF
size: once; J: TRBJ1-1; V: TRBV29-1; D: -; DNA: TGCAGCGTTGAAGGCAACACTGAAGCTTTCTTT; CDR3: CSVEGNTEAFF
size: -; J: TRBJ2-7; V: TRBV6-5; D: -; DNA: TGTGCCAGCAGTTACTCGGGGGGGCGGAATTACGAGCAGTACTTC; CDR3: CASSYSGGRNYEQYF
size: -; J: TRBJ1-1; V: TRBV5-6; D: -; DNA: TGTGCCAGCAGTCGTTGGGCGATCCCGCATGAAGCTTTCTTT; CDR3: CASSRWAIPHEAFF
size: few; J: TRBJ1-2; V: TRBV30; D: -; DNA: TGTGCCTGGAGTGTTCGGCCCACCAGCGGTGGCTACACCTTC; CDR3: CAWSVRPTSGGYTF
size: -; J: TRBJ2-1; V: TRBV29-1; D: -; DNA: TGCAGCGTTGGTTTGGCCACCTACAATGAGCAGTTCTTC; CDR3: CSVGLATYNEQFF
size: -; J: TRBJ2-7; V: TRBV28; D: -; DNA: TGTGCCAGCAGTGACGAGCAGTACTTC; CDR3: CASSDEQYF
size: -; J: TRBJ2-5; V: TRBV29-1; D: -; DNA: TGCAGCGTCTACTCACGGGGGACAGTCCAAGAGACCCAGTACTTC; CDR3: CSVYSRGTVQETQYF
size: few; J: TRBJ2-3; V: TRBV29-1; D: -; DNA: TGCAGCCTGACCCAGGGCAGCGTCACAGATACGCAGTATTTT; CDR3: CSLTQGSVTDTQYF
size: many; J: TRBJ2-6; V: TRBV7-2; D: TRBD2; DNA: TGTGCCAGCAGCCCTCGGGGGGGGCCTGGGGCCAACGTCCTGACTTTC; CDR3: CASSPRGGPGANVLTF
size: -; J: TRBJ2-7; V: TRBV2; D: TRBD2; DNA: TGTGCCAGCACAGAAGTAGCGGGCGGTGAGCAGTACTTC; CDR3: CASTEVAGGEQYF
size: few; J: TRBJ2-7; V: TRBV18; D: TRBD1; DNA: TGTGCCAGCTCAAGGACAGGGGAGGCCGAGCAGTACTTC; CDR3: CASSRTGEAEQYF
size: -; J: TRBJ2-7; V: TRBV28; D: TRBD2; DNA: TGTGCCAGCAGCCGACCCAGCGGGATCTCCTACGAGCAGTACTTC; CDR3: CASSRPSGISYEQYF
size: few; J: TRBJ1-2; V: TRBV29-1; D: -; DNA: TGCAGCGTTGAAAGGACGGACACCCACACGACCTTC; CDR3: CSVERTDTHTTF
size: -; J: TRBJ2-2; V: TRBV11-2; D: -; DNA: TGTGCCAGCAGCGGCCGTTTGGCACCCGGGGAGCTGTTTTTT; CDR3: CASSGRLAPGELFF
size: -; J: TRBJ2-5; V: TRBV30; D: -; DNA: TGTGCCTGGACCACTCAAGAGACCCAGTACTTC; CDR3: CAWTTQETQYF
size: -; J: TRBJ2-1; V: TRBV29-1; D: TRBD2; DNA: TGCAGCGTTTCGGGACTAGTGAGCAATGAGCAGTTCTTC; CDR3: CSVSGLVSNEQFF
size: -; J: TRBJ2-2; V: TRBV19; D: -; DNA: TGTGCCAGTAGCGTACAGGGGAACACCGGGGAGCTGTTTTTT; CDR3: CASSVQGNTGELFF
size: -; J: TRBJ2-5; V: TRBV6-6; D: -; DNA: TGTGCCAGCAGGAGGGAGGAGACCCAGTACTTC; CDR3: CASRREETQYF
size: -; J: TRBJ2-7; V: TRBV29-1; D: -; DNA: TGCAGCGTTACCTTATGGGCCTCCTACGAGCAGTACTTC; CDR3: CSVTLWASYEQYF
size: -; J: TRBJ2-1; V: TRBV29-1; D: -; DNA: TGCAGCGGTGGAAAAAGCGGGGACAGATACAATGAGCAGTTCTTC; CDR3: CSGGKSGDRYNEQFF
size: -; J: TRBJ2-3; V: TRBV11-2; D: -; DNA: TGTGCCAGCAGCTTTAACTCCGTAAATACGCAGTATTTT; CDR3: CASSFNSVNTQYF
size: -; J: TRBJ2-7; V: TRBV6-1; D: -; DNA: TGTGCCAGCAGTTTCGGACAGCCGTACGAGCAGTACTTC; CDR3: CASSFGQPYEQYF
size: few; J: TRBJ1-1; V: TRBV29-1; D: TRBD1; DNA: TGCAGCGGCTCCGGGACAGGGTCTGAAGCTTTCTTT; CDR3: CSGSGTGSEAFF
size: -; J: TRBJ2-7; V: TRBV29-1; D: -; DNA: TGCAGCGTTGGACATCCCCCCAGGGGCTACGAGCAGTACTTC; CDR3: CSVGHPPRGYEQYF
size: few; J: TRBJ1-2; V: TRBV29-1; D: -; DNA: TGCAGCGTTGACGTCAGGGGAACCAACTATGGCTACACCTTC; CDR3: CSVDVRGTNYGYTF
size: few; J: TRBJ2-1; V: TRBV29-1; D: -; DNA: TGCAGCGTTGGAGGCACTCCATTATCACTCCATGAGCAGTTCTTC; CDR3: CSVGGTPLSLHEQFF
size: few; J: TRBJ2-6; V: TRBV30; D: -; DNA: TGTGCCTGGAGTCTTGGAGGGGCCAACGTCCTGACTTTC; CDR3: CAWSLGGANVLTF
size: few; J: TRBJ2-2; V: TRBV11-2; D: -; DNA: TGTGCCAGCAGCTTACGGTTGGCCGGGGAGCTGTTTTTT; CDR3: CASSLRLAGELFF